These T cell receptor beta chains were read from a single sample in a study of OX40 agonist ivuxolimab in advanced cancers. Assay used: immunoSEQ multiplex PCR; TCRdb lists only in-frame clones, some missing. The sample yields fewer than 60,000 clones, approximately 90% seen once. Source: CD4+ or CD8+ T cells sorted from blood, taken in a trial of the OX40 agonist ivuxolimab. These receptors were collected from an adult with an advanced solid tumor such as melanoma, head and neck, liver or kidney cancer. CDR3s include the opening cysteine and the closing phenylalanine or tryptophan. D genes are given only for firm matches. Clone size is stated in some rows and not others, as once, few, many or a class when expanded.

CDR3nt: TGTGCCAGCAGTTACGTGCCACACCAGCCCCAGCATTTT
CDR3aa: CASSYVPHQPQHF
d_gene: NA
abundance: NA
v_gene: TRBV6-5
j_gene: TRBJ1-5

CDR3nt: TGTGCCAGCAGTGAAAGGGGGAGAAATCAGCCCCAGCATTTT
CDR3aa: CASSERGRNQPQHF
d_gene: NA
abundance: NA
v_gene: TRBV6-1
j_gene: TRBJ1-5

CDR3nt: TGCGCCAGCAGCTTACAGACAGTCCCGAACACTGAAGCTTTCTTT
CDR3aa: CASSLQTVPNTEAFF
d_gene: NA
abundance: NA
v_gene: TRBV5-1
j_gene: TRBJ1-1

CDR3nt: TGCAGCGTTGAAGGGCGGTCCGGGTCTGGCTATGGCTACACCTTC
CDR3aa: CSVEGRSGSGYGYTF
d_gene: NA
abundance: once
v_gene: TRBV29-1
j_gene: TRBJ1-2

CDR3nt: TGTGCCAGCAGTGGCCTTGGGTGGGGTACCTATGGCTACACCTTC
CDR3aa: CASSGLGWGTYGYTF
d_gene: NA
abundance: NA
v_gene: TRBV18
j_gene: TRBJ1-2

CDR3nt: TGCGCCAGCAGCTTCGACAGGTACCGTTACGAGCAGTACTTC
CDR3aa: CASSFDRYRYEQYF
d_gene: NA
abundance: once
v_gene: TRBV5-1
j_gene: TRBJ2-7

CDR3nt: TGTGCCAGCAGCTCCCTGACCCGGGGCAGCTATGGCTACACCTTC
CDR3aa: CASSSLTRGSYGYTF
d_gene: NA
abundance: NA
v_gene: TRBV5-3
j_gene: TRBJ1-2

CDR3nt: TGCGCCATCGAGACAGGGGAGAATTCACCCCTCCACTTT
CDR3aa: CAIETGENSPLHF
d_gene: TRBD1
abundance: NA
v_gene: TRBV23-1
j_gene: TRBJ1-6

CDR3nt: TGCGCCAGCAGCTTATTAGGACAGGGCCCGGGGGACACCATATATTTT
CDR3aa: CASSLLGQGPGDTIYF
d_gene: TRBD1
abundance: NA
v_gene: TRBV5-1
j_gene: TRBJ1-3

CDR3nt: TGTGCCAGCAGGAAGTGGAGCATTGGGCCCTACGAGCAGTACTTC
CDR3aa: CASRKWSIGPYEQYF
d_gene: NA
abundance: NA
v_gene: TRBV6-1
j_gene: TRBJ2-7

CDR3nt: TGTGCCAGCACCCGGCCGGGGCTGGCCCCCAATGAGCAGTTCTTC
CDR3aa: CASTRPGLAPNEQFF
d_gene: NA
abundance: NA
v_gene: TRBV27
j_gene: TRBJ2-1

CDR3nt: TGTGCCAGCAGCTTAGGGGGACAGCCTCGCAGTGAAAAACTGTTTTTT
CDR3aa: CASSLGGQPRSEKLFF
d_gene: TRBD1
abundance: NA
v_gene: TRBV11-2
j_gene: TRBJ1-4

CDR3nt: TGTGCCAGCAGTTTATCGGGGCAGAGCTTTAGCACAGATACGCAGTATTTT
CDR3aa: CASSLSGQSFSTDTQYF
d_gene: NA
abundance: NA
v_gene: TRBV27
j_gene: TRBJ2-3

CDR3nt: TGTGCCAGCAGTGTTAGTCAGGGGGGCACCGGGGAGCTGTTTTTT
CDR3aa: CASSVSQGGTGELFF
d_gene: NA
abundance: NA
v_gene: TRBV2
j_gene: TRBJ2-2

CDR3nt: TGTGCCAGCAGGGAACTCGGACAGGGGAACACAGATACGCAGTATTTT
CDR3aa: CASRELGQGNTDTQYF
d_gene: TRBD1
abundance: NA
v_gene: TRBV2
j_gene: TRBJ2-3

CDR3nt: TGTGCCATCAGAGGACAGGGCGGCGGGGAGCTGTTTTTT
CDR3aa: CAIRGQGGGELFF
d_gene: TRBD1
abundance: NA
v_gene: TRBV10-3
j_gene: TRBJ2-2